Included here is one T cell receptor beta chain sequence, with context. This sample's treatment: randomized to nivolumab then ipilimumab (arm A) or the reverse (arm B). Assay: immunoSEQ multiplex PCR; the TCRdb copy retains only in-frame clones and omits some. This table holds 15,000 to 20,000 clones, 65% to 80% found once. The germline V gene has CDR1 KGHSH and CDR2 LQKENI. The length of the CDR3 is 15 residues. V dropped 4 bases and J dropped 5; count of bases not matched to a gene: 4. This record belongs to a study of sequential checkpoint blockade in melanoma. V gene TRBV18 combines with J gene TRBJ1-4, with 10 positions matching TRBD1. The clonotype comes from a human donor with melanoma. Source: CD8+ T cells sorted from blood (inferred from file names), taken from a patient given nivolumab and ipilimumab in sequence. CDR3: CASSLGTGENEKLFF. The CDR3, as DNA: TGTGCCAGCTCACTTGGGACAGGGGAAAATGAAAAACTGTTTTTT.